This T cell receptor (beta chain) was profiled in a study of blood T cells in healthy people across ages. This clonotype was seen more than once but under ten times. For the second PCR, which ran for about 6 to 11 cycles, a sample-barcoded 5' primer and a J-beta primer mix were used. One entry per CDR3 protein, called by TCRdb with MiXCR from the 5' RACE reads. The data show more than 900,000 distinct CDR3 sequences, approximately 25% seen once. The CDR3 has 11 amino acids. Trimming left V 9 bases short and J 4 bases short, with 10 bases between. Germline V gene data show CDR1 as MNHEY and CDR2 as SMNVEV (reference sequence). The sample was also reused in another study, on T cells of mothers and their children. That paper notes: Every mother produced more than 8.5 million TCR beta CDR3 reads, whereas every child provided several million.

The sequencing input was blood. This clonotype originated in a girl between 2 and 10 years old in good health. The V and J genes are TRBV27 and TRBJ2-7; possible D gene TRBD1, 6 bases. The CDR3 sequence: CASGQLYEQYF. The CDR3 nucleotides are TGTGCCAGTGGACAGCTATACGAGCAGTACTTC.